Below, one T cell receptor beta chain is given with its context. Its target is unknown. The nonmyeloablative bone marrow transplants came from related graft donors, with transient mixed chimerism. Germline CDR1 is SEHNR and CDR2 is FQNEAQ (reference sequence). CDR3 length equals 16 residues. The ends were cut back, 5 bases at V and 4 bases at J, with 20 bases in the middle. This sample is drawn from a study of Tregs in tolerant kidney transplant recipients. Study-level results: Biological reproducibility was not directly addressed in this study. Donor-specific Treg expansion exceeded global Treg expansion in tolerant patients, suggesting antigen drive.

TCRdb keeps only in-frame clones here, not all; method: immunoSEQ multiplex PCR. The sample contains 80,000 or so clones, 90% to 95% of which appear only once. The receptor was derived from a human patient who received a combined kidney and bone marrow transplant. Some T cells may originate from the graft donor. This sequence joins TRBV7-9 and TRBJ1-2; perhaps TRBD1 as D (5 bases). Material: CD4+ T cells from blood (PBMCs), obtained 24 months after the transplant. CDR3 nucleotides: TGTGCCAGCAGCCTCACCCCTGGCAGGGTAGTCTATGGCTACACCTTC. Protein sequence: CASSLTPGRVVYGYTF.